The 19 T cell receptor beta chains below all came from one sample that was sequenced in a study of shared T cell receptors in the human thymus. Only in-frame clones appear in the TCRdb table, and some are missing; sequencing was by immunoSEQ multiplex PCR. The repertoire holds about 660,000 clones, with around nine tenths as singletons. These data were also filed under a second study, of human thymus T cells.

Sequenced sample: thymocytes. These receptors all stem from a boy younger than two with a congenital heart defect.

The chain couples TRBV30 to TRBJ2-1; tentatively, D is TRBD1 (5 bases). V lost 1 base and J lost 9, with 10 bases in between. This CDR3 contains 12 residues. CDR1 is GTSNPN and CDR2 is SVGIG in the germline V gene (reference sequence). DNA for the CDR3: TGTGCCTGGAGTGCCCCTAGGGGTGAGCAGTTCTTC. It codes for CAWSAPRGEQFF.

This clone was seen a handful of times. This CDR3 is CASSSRTSGRQYEQFF. The CDR3, as DNA: TGTGCCAGCAGCTCCAGGACTAGCGGGAGACAGTATGAGCAGTTCTTC. The chain recombines TRBV7-9 with TRBJ2-1, with 13 bases that match TRBD2. Looked up from germline, CDR1 is SEHNR and CDR2 is FQNEAQ (reference sequence). There are 16 residues in the CDR3. V was pared by 4 bases and J by 8 bases, with 8 bases of the junction left unmatched. The full variable domain, with the rest looked up from reference TRBV7-9 and TRBJ2-1, is DTGVSQNPRHKITKRGQNVTFRCDPISEHNRLYWYRQTLGQGPEFLTYFQNEAQLEKSRLLSDRFSAERPKGSFSTLEIQRTEQGDSAMYLCASSSRTSGRQYEQFFGPGTRLTVL.

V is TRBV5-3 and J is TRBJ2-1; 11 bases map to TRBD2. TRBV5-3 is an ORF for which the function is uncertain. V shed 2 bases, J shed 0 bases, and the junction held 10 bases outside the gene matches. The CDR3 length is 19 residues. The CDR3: CARSLLTSGIPPSYNEQFF. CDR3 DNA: TGTGCCAGAAGCTTATTGACTAGCGGGATCCCCCCCTCCTACAATGAGCAGTTCTTC.

CDR3 DNA: TGTGCCAGCAGCCTCGGGGCGGGGCGCGACACCGGGGAGCTGTTTTTT. Translating gives CASSLGAGRDTGELFF. This rearrangement joins TRBV7-9 to TRBJ2-2; D is perhaps TRBD2 (6 bases). V lost 5 bases to trimming and J lost 3 bases, with 16 bases between them. Germline CDR1 reads SEHNR; CDR2 reads FQNEAQ (reference sequence). The CDR3 length is 16 residues.

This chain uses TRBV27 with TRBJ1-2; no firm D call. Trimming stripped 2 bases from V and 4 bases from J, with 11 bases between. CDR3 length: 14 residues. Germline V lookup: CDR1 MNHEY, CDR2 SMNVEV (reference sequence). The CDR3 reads CASSLGGRSYGYTF. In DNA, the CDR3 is TGTGCCAGCAGTTTAGGTGGGAGGAGCTATGGCTACACCTTC.

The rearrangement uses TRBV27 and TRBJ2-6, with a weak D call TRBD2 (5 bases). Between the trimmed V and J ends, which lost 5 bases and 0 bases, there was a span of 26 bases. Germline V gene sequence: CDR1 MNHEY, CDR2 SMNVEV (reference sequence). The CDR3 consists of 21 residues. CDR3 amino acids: CASSPPPGRLAVSSGANVLTF. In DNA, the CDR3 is TGTGCCAGCAGTCCTCCGCCAGGCAGGCTAGCCGTTAGCTCTGGGGCCAACGTCCTGACTTTC. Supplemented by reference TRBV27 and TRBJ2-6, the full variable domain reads EAQVTQNPRYLITVTGKKLTVTCSQNMNHEYMSWYRQDPGLGLRQIYYSMNVEVTDKGDVPEGYKVSRKEKRNFPLILESPSPNQTSLYFCASSPPPGRLAVSSGANVLTFGAGSRLTVL.

The CDR3 region has the DNA TGTGCCAGCAGTGAATTGGGAGAAAGGAGTGAAAAACTGTTTTTT. Protein product: CASSELGERSEKLFF. The V call is TRBV2, the J call TRBJ1-4; D gene ambiguous. The CDR3 spans 15 residues. The V end was cut by 2 bases, the J end by 7 bases, with 14 bases between. Germline loops: CDR1 SNHLY, CDR2 FYNNEI.

For the CDR3, the DNA is TGTGCCAGCAGCTCACCGGGACGGGAGACTACAACCTGCGAGCAGTACTTC. Amino acid sequence: CASSSPGRETTTCEQYF. J is TRBJ2-7 and V is TRBV11-2, with a weak D call TRBD2 (6 bases). The V and J ends lost 4 bases and 6 bases respectively, with 25 bases between them. Germline CDR1 and CDR2: SGHAT and FQNNGV. This CDR3 spans 17 amino acids.

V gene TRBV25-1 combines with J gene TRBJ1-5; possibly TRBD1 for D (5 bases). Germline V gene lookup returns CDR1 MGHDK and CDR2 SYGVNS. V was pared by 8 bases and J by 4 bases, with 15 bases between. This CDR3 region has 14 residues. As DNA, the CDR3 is TGTGCCAGCTCCGGCGGCCAGGGAAATCAGCCCCAGCATTTT. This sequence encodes CASSGGQGNQPQHF.

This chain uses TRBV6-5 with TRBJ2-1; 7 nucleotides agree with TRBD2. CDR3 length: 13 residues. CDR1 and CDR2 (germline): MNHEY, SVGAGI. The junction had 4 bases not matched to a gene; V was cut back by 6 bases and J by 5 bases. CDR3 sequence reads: CASRRELHNEQFF. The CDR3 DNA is TGTGCCAGCAGGCGGGAGCTACACAATGAGCAGTTCTTC.

The chain's CDR3 is CAWLDRGFYNEQFF. CDR3 coding DNA: TGTGCCTGGCTCGACAGGGGATTCTACAATGAGCAGTTCTTC. The rearrangement links TRBV30 to TRBJ2-1; 8 nucleotides line up with TRBD1. The junction had 6 bases not matched to a gene; V was cut back by 5 bases and J by 3 bases. Germline V CDR1 and CDR2: GTSNPN, SVGIG (reference sequence). The length of the CDR3 is 14 residues.

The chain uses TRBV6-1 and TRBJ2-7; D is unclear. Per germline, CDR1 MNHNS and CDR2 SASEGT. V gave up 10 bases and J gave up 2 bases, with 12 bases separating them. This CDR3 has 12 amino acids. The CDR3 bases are TGTGCCACTGGTCGAGGCGCCTACGAGCAGTACTTC. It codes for CATGRGAYEQYF.

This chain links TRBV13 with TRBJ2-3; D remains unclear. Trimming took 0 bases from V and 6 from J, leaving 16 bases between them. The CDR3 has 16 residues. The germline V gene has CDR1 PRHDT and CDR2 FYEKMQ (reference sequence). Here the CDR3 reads CASSLGATPDRDTQYF. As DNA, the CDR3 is TGTGCCAGCAGCTTAGGCGCGACACCCGATCGGGATACGCAGTATTTT.

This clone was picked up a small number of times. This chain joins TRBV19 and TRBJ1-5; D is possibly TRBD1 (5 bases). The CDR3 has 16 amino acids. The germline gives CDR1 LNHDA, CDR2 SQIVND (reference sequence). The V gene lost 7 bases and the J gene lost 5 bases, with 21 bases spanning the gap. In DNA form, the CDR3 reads TGTGCCAGTATCCCCTCGTCGGACAAAGGACATCAGCCCCAGCATTTT. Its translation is CASIPSSDKGHQPQHF.

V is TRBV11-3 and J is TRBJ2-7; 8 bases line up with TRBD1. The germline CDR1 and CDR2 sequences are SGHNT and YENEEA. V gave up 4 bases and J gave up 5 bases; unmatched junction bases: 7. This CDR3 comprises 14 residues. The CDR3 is CASSSRTGYNEQYF. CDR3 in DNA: TGTGCCAGCAGCTCCCGGACAGGGTATAACGAGCAGTACTTC.

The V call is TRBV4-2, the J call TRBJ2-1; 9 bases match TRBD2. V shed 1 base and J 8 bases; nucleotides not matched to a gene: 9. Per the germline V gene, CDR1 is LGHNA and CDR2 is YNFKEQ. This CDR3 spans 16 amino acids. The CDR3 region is CASSQVGAGGVDEQFF. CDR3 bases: TGTGCCAGCAGCCAAGTGGGCGCGGGAGGGGTGGATGAGCAGTTCTTC.

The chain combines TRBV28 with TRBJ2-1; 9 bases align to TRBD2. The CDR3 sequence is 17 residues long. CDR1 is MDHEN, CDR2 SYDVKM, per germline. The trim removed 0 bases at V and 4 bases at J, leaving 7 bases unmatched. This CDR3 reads CASSLWLAGSKYNEQFF. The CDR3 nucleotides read TGTGCCAGCAGTTTATGGCTAGCGGGGAGTAAATACAATGAGCAGTTCTTC.

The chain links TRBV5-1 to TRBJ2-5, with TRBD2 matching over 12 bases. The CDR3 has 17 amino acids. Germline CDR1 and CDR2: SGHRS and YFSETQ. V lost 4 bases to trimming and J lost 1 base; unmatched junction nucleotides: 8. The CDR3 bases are TGCGCCAGCAGCGGACCGGGGGGACTAGCGGGCCAAGAGACCCAGTACTTC. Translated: CASSGPGGLAGQETQYF. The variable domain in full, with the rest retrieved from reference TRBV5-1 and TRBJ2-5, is KAGVTQTPRYLIKTRGQQVTLSCSPISGHRSVSWYQQTPGQGLQFLFEYFSETQRNKGNFPGRFSGRQFSNSRSEMNVSTLELGDSALYLCASSGPGGLAGQETQYFGPGTRLLVL.

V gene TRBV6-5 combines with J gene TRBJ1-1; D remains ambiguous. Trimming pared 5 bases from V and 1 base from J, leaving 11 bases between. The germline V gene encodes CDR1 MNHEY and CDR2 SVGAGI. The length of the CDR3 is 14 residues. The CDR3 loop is CASSPANGNTEAFF. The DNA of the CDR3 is TGTGCCAGCAGTCCTGCGAATGGGAACACTGAAGCTTTCTTT.